This is a list of T cell receptor beta chains from one sample in a study of control samples from healthy donors and cancer patients. This table comes from immunoSEQ multiplex PCR, and its TCRdb copy is limited to in-frame clones, with some not included. Of under 140,000 clones listed, approximately 88% were seen once; the top ten hold 3.7%. Sequencing used PBMCs. These receptors all come from a woman in her fifties or sixties with lung cancer. CDR3s include the opening cysteine and the closing phenylalanine or tryptophan. Each record gives: D gene, clone size, J gene, V gene, CDR3 DNA, CDR3 protein. D genes are given only for firm matches. Only some rows state a clone size, as once, few, many or a class for expanded clones.

D gene: TRBD2; clone size: -; J gene: TRBJ2-5; V gene: TRBV7-2; CDR3 DNA: TGTGCCAGCGCCCAAGCCAGCGGGGTCGAGACCCAGTACTTC; CDR3 protein: CASAQASGVETQYF
D gene: TRBD1; clone size: -; J gene: TRBJ2-7; V gene: TRBV5-1; CDR3 DNA: TGCGCCAGCAGCGGGGACAGGGAGGGCGAGCAGTACTTC; CDR3 protein: CASSGDREGEQYF
D gene: -; clone size: -; J gene: TRBJ2-1; V gene: TRBV28; CDR3 DNA: TGTGCCAGCAGCCCTCTCAGGGATGAGCAGTTCTTC; CDR3 protein: CASSPLRDEQFF
D gene: -; clone size: -; J gene: TRBJ2-5; V gene: TRBV2; CDR3 DNA: TGTGCCAGCATCCCACAGGGCCAGGCACAAGAGACCCAGTACTTC; CDR3 protein: CASIPQGQAQETQYF
D gene: -; clone size: -; J gene: TRBJ2-5; V gene: TRBV7-2; CDR3 DNA: TGTGCCAGCAGCTTAGTGGGCCAAGAGACCCAGTACTTC; CDR3 protein: CASSLVGQETQYF
D gene: TRBD1; clone size: -; J gene: TRBJ1-2; V gene: TRBV19; CDR3 DNA: TGTGCCAGTAGAGGGACAGGGGGAGGTTATGGCTACACCTTC; CDR3 protein: CASRGTGGGYGYTF
D gene: -; clone size: -; J gene: TRBJ2-1; V gene: TRBV28; CDR3 DNA: TGTGCCAGCCGGGTCACAGGTCAGAACAATGAGCAGTTCTTC; CDR3 protein: CASRVTGQNNEQFF
D gene: -; clone size: -; J gene: TRBJ2-3; V gene: TRBV11-2; CDR3 DNA: TGTGCCAGCAGCTTACGAATAGCCAGCACAGATACGCAGTATTTT; CDR3 protein: CASSLRIASTDTQYF
D gene: -; clone size: -; J gene: TRBJ1-2; V gene: TRBV5-6; CDR3 DNA: TGTGCCAGCAGCTTGGGGGGAGGCGGCTACACCTTC; CDR3 protein: CASSLGGGGYTF
D gene: -; clone size: once; J gene: TRBJ1-6; V gene: TRBV4-3; CDR3 DNA: TGCGCCAGCAGCCAAGATCAAGGTCAGGGGTGGCCACCCCTCCACTTT; CDR3 protein: CASSQDQGQGWPPLHF
D gene: TRBD1; clone size: -; J gene: TRBJ1-2; V gene: TRBV18; CDR3 DNA: TGTGCCAGCTCTTCCCCGGGACAGGGTGCCTATGGCTACACCTTC; CDR3 protein: CASSSPGQGAYGYTF
D gene: -; clone size: -; J gene: TRBJ2-7; V gene: TRBV6-5; CDR3 DNA: TGTGCCACCTCGAAGGGGATTTGGGGCGAGCAGTACTTC; CDR3 protein: CATSKGIWGEQYF
D gene: -; clone size: -; J gene: TRBJ2-5; V gene: TRBV5-4; CDR3 DNA: TGTGCCAGCAGCTTGGAGGCTAGTCAACAAGAGACCCAGTACTTC; CDR3 protein: CASSLEASQQETQYF
D gene: -; clone size: once; J gene: TRBJ2-2; V gene: TRBV21-1; CDR3 DNA: TGTGCCAGCAGCTCAGGGGATAGCGGGAGGGCCTCGGTCCCCTACACCGGGGAGCTGTTTTTT; CDR3 protein: CASSSGDSGRASVPYTGELFF
D gene: -; clone size: -; J gene: TRBJ2-3; V gene: TRBV7-2; CDR3 DNA: TGTGCCAGCAGCTCCTTAGCGCCAGATACGCAGTATTTT; CDR3 protein: CASSSLAPDTQYF
D gene: -; clone size: -; J gene: TRBJ2-3; V gene: TRBV5-4; CDR3 DNA: TGTGCCAGCAGCTTGGGTGGACTTCCAACAGATACGCAGTATTTT; CDR3 protein: CASSLGGLPTDTQYF
D gene: TRBD1; clone size: -; J gene: TRBJ1-2; V gene: TRBV5-1; CDR3 DNA: TGCGCCAGCAGCACTGGACAGGGGATTAGGTTGGGCTACACCTTC; CDR3 protein: CASSTGQGIRLGYTF